This T cell receptor beta chain was identified during a study of control samples from healthy donors and cancer patients. The CDR3 contains 15 residues. V lost 3 bases and J lost 5; bases outside the gene matches: 3. The germline V gene has CDR1 MDHEN and CDR2 SYDVKM. The assay was immunoSEQ multiplex PCR, and TCRdb's table has in-frame clones only and misses some. The data show roughly 69,000 clones, 83% seen once. This TCR was sampled from a man aged 55-75 years in good health. Sequenced sample: blood. This chain connects TRBV28 to TRBJ2-5; 13 positions agree with TRBD2. CDR3 sequence: CASSLGTSGTETQYF. CDR3 nucleotide sequence: TGTGCCAGCAGTTTGGGGACTAGCGGGACGGAGACCCAGTACTTC. Full variable domain (remainder filled in from reference TRBV28 and TRBJ2-5): DVKVTQSSRYLVKRTGEKVFLECVQDMDHENMFWYRQDPGLGLRLIYFSYDVKMKEKGDIPEGYSVSREKKERFSLILESASTNQTSMYLCASSLGTSGTETQYFGPGTRLLVL.